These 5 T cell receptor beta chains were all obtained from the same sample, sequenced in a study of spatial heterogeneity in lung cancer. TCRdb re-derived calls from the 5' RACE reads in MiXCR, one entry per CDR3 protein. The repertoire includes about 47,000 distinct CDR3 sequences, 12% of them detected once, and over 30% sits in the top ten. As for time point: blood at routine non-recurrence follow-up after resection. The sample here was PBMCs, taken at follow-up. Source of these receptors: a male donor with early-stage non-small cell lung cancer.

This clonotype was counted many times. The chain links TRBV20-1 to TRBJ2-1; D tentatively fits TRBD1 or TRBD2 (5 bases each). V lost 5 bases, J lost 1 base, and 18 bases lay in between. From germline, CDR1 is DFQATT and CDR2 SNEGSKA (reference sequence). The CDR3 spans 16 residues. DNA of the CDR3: TGCAGTGCTCGCGACCGGGACCCCTTTTCCTACAATGAGCAGTTCTTC. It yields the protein CSARDRDPFSYNEQFF.

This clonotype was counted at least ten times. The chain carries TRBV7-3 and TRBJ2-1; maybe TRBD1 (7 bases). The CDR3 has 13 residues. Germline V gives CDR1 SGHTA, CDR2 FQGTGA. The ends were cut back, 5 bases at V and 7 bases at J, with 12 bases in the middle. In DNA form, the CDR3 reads TGTGCCAGCAGCCTACAGGGGAGGAATGAGCAGTTCTTC. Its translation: CASSLQGRNEQFF.

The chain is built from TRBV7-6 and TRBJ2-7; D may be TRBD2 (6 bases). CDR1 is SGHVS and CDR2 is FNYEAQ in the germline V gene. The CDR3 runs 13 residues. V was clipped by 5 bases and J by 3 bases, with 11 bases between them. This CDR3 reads CASSAGTHYEQYF. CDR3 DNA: TGTGCCAGCAGCGCGGGGACCCACTACGAGCAGTACTTC.

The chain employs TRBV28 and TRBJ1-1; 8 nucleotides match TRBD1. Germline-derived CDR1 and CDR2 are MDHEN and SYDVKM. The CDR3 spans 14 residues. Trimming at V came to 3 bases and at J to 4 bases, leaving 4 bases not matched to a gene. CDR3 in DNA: TGTGCCAGCAGTTTGATACAGGGGGGCACTGAAGCTTTCTTT. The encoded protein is CASSLIQGGTEAFF. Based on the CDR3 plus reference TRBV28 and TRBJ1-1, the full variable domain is DVKVTQSSRYLVKRTGEKVFLECVQDMDHENMFWYRQDPGLGLRLIYFSYDVKMKEKGDIPEGYSVSREKKERFSLILESASTNQTSMYLCASSLIQGGTEAFFGQGTRLTVV.

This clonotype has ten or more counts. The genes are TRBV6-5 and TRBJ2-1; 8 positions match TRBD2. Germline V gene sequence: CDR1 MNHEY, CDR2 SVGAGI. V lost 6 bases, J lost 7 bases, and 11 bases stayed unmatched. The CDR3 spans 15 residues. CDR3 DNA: TGTGCCAGCAGAACAGCGGGAGCCGATGATAATGAGCAGTTCTTC. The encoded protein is CASRTAGADDNEQFF.